A selection of T cell receptor beta chains follows, all from one sample in a study of shared clonotypes between healthy human individuals. Here immunoSEQ multiplex PCR was the method, and the copy in TCRdb shows in-frame clones only, minus some. The data hold about 700,000 clones, with around 67% observed a single time. Sequencing was done on a sample of memory CD4+ T cells sorted from blood. Receptor source: a woman aged 30 to 39 in good health. CDR3s include the opening cysteine and the closing phenylalanine or tryptophan. D genes are given only for firm matches. Clone size is not always given. Where it is, it says once, few, many or a class for expanded clones.

clone_size	v_call	d_call	j_call	cdr3_nt	cdr3_aa
-	TRBV9	-	TRBJ2-5	TGTGCCAGCAGCTCCCGGGACCCTCAAGAGACCCAGTACTTC	CASSSRDPQETQYF
-	TRBV11-2	-	TRBJ2-5	TGTGCCAGCAGCCGGATCGGGGGGCCGGAGACCCAGTACTTC	CASSRIGGPETQYF
-	TRBV19	-	TRBJ1-1	TGTGCCAGTACCCCCCTCGGGGGGACCACTGAAGCTTTCTTT	CASTPLGGTTEAFF
many	TRBV2	TRBD1	TRBJ2-1	TGTGCCAGCGGGGGACAGACGTCCTACAATGAGCAGTTCTTC	CASGGQTSYNEQFF
-	TRBV19	TRBD2	TRBJ2-1	TGTGCCAGTAGTATGGGTCTAGCGGGAGGGACCTCCTACAATGAGCAGTTCTTC	CASSMGLAGGTSYNEQFF
-	TRBV29-1	-	TRBJ1-3	TGCAGCGTAGATATAGGAAACACCATATATTTT	CSVDIGNTIYF
-	TRBV5-4	-	TRBJ2-7	TGTGCCAGCAGCCCCGGGACGGGGCTCGGCGAGCAGTACTTC	CASSPGTGLGEQYF
-	TRBV6-1	TRBD1	TRBJ1-4	TGTGCCAGCAGTGTACAGGGGGCCGGTGAAAAACTGTTTTTT	CASSVQGAGEKLFF
-	TRBV4-1	-	TRBJ2-3	TGCGCCAGCAGCCAAGAGGGCAGGCGGGCAGATACGCAGTATTTT	CASSQEGRRADTQYF
-	TRBV7-9	TRBD2	TRBJ2-7	TGTGCCAGCAGCTTAGTCACCACTAGCGGGAGTTCCTACGAGCAGTACTTC	CASSLVTTSGSSYEQYF
-	TRBV9	-	TRBJ1-1	TGTGCCAGCAGCGCCGGCACCACGGACACTGAAGCTTTCTTT	CASSAGTTDTEAFF
-	TRBV5-5	-	TRBJ2-5	TGTGCCAGCAGCTTATCCAGGACAGCGGTTGGAGAGACCCAGTACTTC	CASSLSRTAVGETQYF
-	TRBV30	TRBD2	TRBJ2-1	TGTGCCTGGAGTGTAGGGCTAGCGGGAGTTGAGCAGTTCTTC	CAWSVGLAGVEQFF
-	TRBV6-1	TRBD1	TRBJ1-5	TGTGCCAGCACAAGAGCCTGGGACAGAAATCAGCCCCAGCATTTT	CASTRAWDRNQPQHF
once	TRBV5-1	-	TRBJ2-1	TGCGCCAGCAGCGCACCGCGGGGTTTGATCTACAATGAGCAGTTCTTC	CASSAPRGLIYNEQFF
once	TRBV21-1	-	TRBJ2-7	TGTGCCAGCAGCGGGGACAAGGACTATTACGAGCAGTACTTC	CASSGDKDYYEQYF
-	TRBV18	-	TRBJ2-7	TGTGCCAGCTCAGGAGACAGCTACGAGCAGTACTTC	CASSGDSYEQYF
-	TRBV19	-	TRBJ2-2	TGTGCCAGTAGTGGGGGAGCGCGAGGGGCCGGGGAGCTGTTTTTT	CASSGGARGAGELFF
-	TRBV28	TRBD1	TRBJ1-2	TGTGCCAGCAGCCCTCCGAGGGAGGACAGGGGTGGCTACACCTTC	CASSPPREDRGGYTF
-	TRBV10-1	-	TRBJ2-1	TGCGCCAGCAGTGAGTGGCAGCGGGTAATAGGGGAGGATAAGGACAATGAGCAGTTCTTC	CASSEWQRVIGEDKDNEQFF
-	TRBV10-1	TRBD1	TRBJ2-3	TGCGCCAGCAGTTCGACAGGGGGAGATACGCAGTATTTT	CASSSTGGDTQYF
-	TRBV7-8	-	TRBJ1-5	TGTGCCAGCAGCCTACAGGGAGCCAATCAGCCCCAGCATTTT	CASSLQGANQPQHF
-	TRBV5-4	-	TRBJ1-4	TGTGCCAGCAGTTTTGGTGGGGATGAAAAACTGTTTTTT	CASSFGGDEKLFF
-	TRBV6-5	-	TRBJ2-7	TGTGCCAGCAGCAGGGACTTCTACGAGCAGTACTTC	CASSRDFYEQYF
-	TRBV28	-	TRBJ2-3	TGTGCCAGCAGTTCCCCGGGACGGACCCCAGATACGCAGTATTTT	CASSSPGRTPDTQYF
many	TRBV7-2	TRBD2	TRBJ2-5	TGTGCCAGCAGCTGGTCCGGGACTAGCGGGGGAGAGACCCAGTACTTC	CASSWSGTSGGETQYF
-	TRBV5-1	-	TRBJ2-1	TGCGCCAGCAGCTTGTTCAGATCCAATGAGCAGTTCTTC	CASSLFRSNEQFF
-	TRBV5-4	-	TRBJ2-7	TGTGCCAGCAGCCGATTCAACTACGAGCAGTACTTC	CASSRFNYEQYF
once	TRBV6-1	TRBD1	TRBJ2-2	TGTGCCAGCAGTCGGGACAGGGAGGGAGGGGAGCTGTTTTTT	CASSRDREGGELFF
-	TRBV25-1	-	TRBJ2-6	TGTGCCAGCAGTGACTTTAGTAAGAGCGTCCTGACTTTC	CASSDFSKSVLTF
-	TRBV30	-	TRBJ1-3	TGTGCCCGATCACCACCCGGGGGGACCTCTGGAAACACCATATATTTT	CARSPPGGTSGNTIYF